One and the same sample provided the 15 T cell receptor beta chains below, sequenced in a study of T cell repertoires in cytomegalovirus infection. TCRdb analysed the reads with MiXCR anew, one entry per CDR3 protein. The data show about 150,000 distinct CDR3 sequences, about 31% seen once. For these TCRs, the target antigens are not known. The source was CD8+ T cells from cultured PBMCs, collected from culture after CMV antigen stimulation. These receptors were collected from a human donor in good health (CMV status not recorded). Some clones in this sample may be carry-over from other donors' samples.

This clonotype came up many times. This chain connects TRBV20-1 to TRBJ2-3; 9 positions agree with TRBD2. CDR3 length equals 16 residues. Trimming removed 1 base from V and 2 bases from J; junction bases left unmatched: 7. CDR1 is DFQATT, CDR2 SNEGSKA, per germline (reference sequence). CDR3 in amino acids: CSARGLAGSFTDTQYF. In DNA, the CDR3 is TGCAGTGCTAGAGGTCTAGCGGGGAGCTTCACAGATACGCAGTATTTT.

This chain joins TRBV12-3 or TRBV12-4 and TRBJ2-1, with 14 bases lining up with TRBD2. V lost 5 bases and J lost 8; bases outside the gene matches: 17. The CDR3 contains 19 residues. The CDR3 sequence is CASSPVVLGLAGGHDEQFF. The DNA of the CDR3 is TGTGCCAGCAGTCCCGTAGTCCTCGGACTAGCGGGGGGCCACGATGAGCAGTTCTTC.

This clonotype was detected only a few times. The chain joins TRBV6-6 to TRBJ2-1, with 10 bases fitting TRBD2. This CDR3 contains 18 residues. Looked up from germline, CDR1 is MNHNY and CDR2 is SVGAGI (reference sequence). The V segment lost 10 bases and the J segment 7 bases; nucleotides outside the gene matches: 22. CDR3 nucleotide sequence: TGTGCCACCTGGGGGAACCAGCGGGGGGGCCTAGGGTGGAATGAGCAGTTCTTC. Translated: CATWGNQRGGLGWNEQFF.

The CDR3 region is CASSAGQGVWPLHF. As DNA, the CDR3 is TGTGCCAGCAGTGCCGGCCAGGGGGTGTGGCCCCTCCACTTT. The chain is built from TRBV12-3 or TRBV12-4 and TRBJ1-6, with 7 bases lining up with TRBD1. V shed 5 bases, J shed 13 bases, and the junction held 11 bases outside the gene matches. The CDR3 runs 14 residues.

This sequence joins TRBV12-3 or TRBV12-4 and TRBJ2-7; 7 nucleotides align to TRBD1. The CDR3 spans 15 residues. The V segment lost 5 bases and the J segment 5 bases; nucleotides outside the gene matches: 12. In DNA form, the CDR3 reads TGTGCCAGCAGTCCTTGGAAGGGGGCTTTTCACGAGCAGTACTTC. This gives the protein CASSPWKGAFHEQYF.

This clonotype has at least ten counts. The genes are TRBV7-8 and TRBJ2-3; no definite D call. CDR3 length: 15 amino acids. Germline assignment: CDR1 SGHVS and CDR2 FQNEAQ. V was clipped by 1 base and J by 2 bases, with 10 bases between them. CDR3 in amino acids: CASSLGTSFTDTQYF. For the CDR3, the DNA is TGTGCCAGCAGCTTAGGTACAAGCTTCACAGATACGCAGTATTTT.

This chain uses TRBV6-2 or TRBV6-3 with TRBJ2-7; D possibly matches TRBD1 or TRBD2 (5 bases each). V dropped 10 bases and J dropped 6 bases, with 19 bases sitting between them. This CDR3 contains 13 residues. Germline CDR1 and CDR2: MNHEY and SVGEGT. The CDR3 region has the DNA TGTGCCACCCAAGACCCCCCAGGGAGCGAGCAGTACTTC. This sequence encodes CATQDPPGSEQYF.

This clonotype was found many times. The chain combines TRBV12-3 or TRBV12-4 with TRBJ1-5; D gene unclear. Trimming pared 3 bases from V and 0 bases from J, leaving 6 bases between. The CDR3 length is 14 residues. The CDR3 DNA follows: TGTGCCAGCAGTTTTACGGATAGCAATCAGCCCCAGCATTTT. Its translation: CASSFTDSNQPQHF.

The gene calls are TRBV12-3 or TRBV12-4 and TRBJ1-5; 7 nucleotides line up with TRBD1. The CDR3 consists of 15 residues. Unmatched junction bases numbered 8, after V lost 4 bases and J lost 5 bases. The CDR3 here is CASSSVTGAHQPQHF. DNA for the CDR3: TGTGCCAGCAGTTCCGTTACAGGGGCTCATCAGCCCCAGCATTTT.

The table lists this clonotype with a few counts. The chain combines TRBV6-5 with TRBJ2-5, with 12 bases identical to TRBD2. J was trimmed by 2 bases and V by 6 bases; bases with no gene match: 7. Germline V gene data show CDR1 as MNHEY and CDR2 as SVGAGI. CDR3 size: 16 residues. The CDR3, as DNA: TGTGCCAGCAGCCCCGGGACTAGCGGGTTTCAAGAGACCCAGTACTTC. Translated: CASSPGTSGFQETQYF.

The chain links TRBV7-9 to TRBJ2-3; D is uncertain. The V gene's germline CDR1 is SEHNR and CDR2 FQNEAQ (reference sequence). The CDR3 is made up of 15 amino acids. Trimming took off 5 bases at V and 4 bases at J, with 16 bases between the two ends. Here the CDR3 DNA reads TGTGCCAGCAGCCCGAGAGGAGCCGGTGCAGATACGCAGTATTTT. Translation: CASSPRGAGADTQYF.

This clonotype was detected many times. The J gene is TRBJ2-1, the V gene TRBV7-3; 8 positions agree with TRBD2. The CDR3 loop spans 17 amino acids. Germline CDR1 reads SGHTA; CDR2 reads FQGTGA. With 0 bases clipped from V and 4 bases from J, the junction kept 8 bases outside the gene matches. CDR3 DNA: TGTGCCAGCAGCTTAACCGCCGGCGGGGGGCCGTACAATGAGCAGTTCTTC. This gives the protein CASSLTAGGGPYNEQFF.

This clonotype has only a few counts. V gene TRBV12-3 or TRBV12-4 combines with J gene TRBJ2-7; D uncertain. The CDR3 consists of 15 residues. Trimming took 6 bases from V and 7 from J, leaving 22 bases between them. The CDR3 region is CASSPGATSYVEQYF. In DNA form, the CDR3 reads TGTGCCAGCAGCCCTGGTGCGACTTCGTACGTTGAGCAGTACTTC.

The rearrangement uses TRBV19 and TRBJ1-2; 8 nucleotides align to TRBD1. J was trimmed by 8 bases and V by 7 bases; bases with no gene match: 9. Germline lookup yields CDR1 LNHDA and CDR2 SQIVND (reference sequence). The CDR3 runs to 13 residues. CDR3 DNA sequence: TGTGCCAGTATCTGGACAGGGTCCGTCGGCTACACCTTC. Its protein is CASIWTGSVGYTF.

For the CDR3, the DNA is TGTGCCAGCAAACCGCCCGGCGGGTATGGCTACACCTTC. Translation: CASKPPGGYGYTF. The rearrangement joins TRBV27 to TRBJ1-2; no clear D gene. Germline CDR1 is MNHEY and CDR2 is SMNVEV (reference sequence). This CDR3 is built from 13 residues. Trimming pared 7 bases from V and 5 bases from J, leaving 14 bases between.